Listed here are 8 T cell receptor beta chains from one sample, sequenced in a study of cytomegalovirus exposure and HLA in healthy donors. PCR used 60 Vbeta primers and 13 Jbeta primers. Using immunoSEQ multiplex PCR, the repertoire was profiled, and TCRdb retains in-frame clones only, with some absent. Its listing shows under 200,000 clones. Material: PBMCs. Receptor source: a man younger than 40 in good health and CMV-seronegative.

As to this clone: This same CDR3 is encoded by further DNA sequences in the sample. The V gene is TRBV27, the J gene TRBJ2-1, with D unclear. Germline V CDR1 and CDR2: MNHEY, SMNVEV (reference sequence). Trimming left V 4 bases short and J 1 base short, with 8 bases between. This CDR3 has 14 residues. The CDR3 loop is CASSSLRSYNEQFF. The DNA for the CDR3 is TGTGCCAGCAGTTCGCTCCGGTCCTACAATGAGCAGTTCTTC.

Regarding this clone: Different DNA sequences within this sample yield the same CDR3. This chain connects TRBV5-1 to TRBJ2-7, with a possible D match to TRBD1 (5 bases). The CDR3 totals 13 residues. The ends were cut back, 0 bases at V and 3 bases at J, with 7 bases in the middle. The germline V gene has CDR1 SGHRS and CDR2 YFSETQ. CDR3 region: CASSLGQNYEQYF. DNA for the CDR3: TGCGCCAGCAGCTTGGGACAGAACTACGAGCAGTACTTC. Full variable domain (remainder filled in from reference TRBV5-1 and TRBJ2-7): KAGVTQTPRYLIKTRGQQVTLSCSPISGHRSVSWYQQTPGQGLQFLFEYFSETQRNKGNFPGRFSGRQFSNSRSEMNVSTLELGDSALYLCASSLGQNYEQYFGPGTRLTVT.

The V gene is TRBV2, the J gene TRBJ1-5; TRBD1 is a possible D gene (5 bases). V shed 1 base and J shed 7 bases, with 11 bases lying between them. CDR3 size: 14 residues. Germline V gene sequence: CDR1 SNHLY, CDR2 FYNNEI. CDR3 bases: TGTGCCAGCAGTGAAGGGCAGGGAAGACAGCCCCAGCATTTT. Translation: CASSEGQGRQPQHF.

In DNA form, the CDR3 reads TGCGCCAGCAGCTTTGGGGGCAGATCCTCTGGAAACACCATATATTTT. Translated: CASSFGGRSSGNTIYF. V gene TRBV5-1 combines with J gene TRBJ1-3, with D tentatively TRBD1 (6 bases). CDR1 is SGHRS and CDR2 is YFSETQ in the germline V gene. CDR3 size: 16 residues. The ends were cut back, 2 bases at V and 0 bases at J, with 12 bases in the middle.

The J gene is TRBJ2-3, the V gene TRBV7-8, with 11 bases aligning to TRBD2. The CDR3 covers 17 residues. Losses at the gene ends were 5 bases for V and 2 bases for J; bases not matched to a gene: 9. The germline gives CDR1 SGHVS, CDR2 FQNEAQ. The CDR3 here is CASSPRTSGFFTDTQYF. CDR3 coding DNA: TGTGCCAGCAGCCCCAGGACTAGCGGGTTTTTCACAGATACGCAGTATTTT.

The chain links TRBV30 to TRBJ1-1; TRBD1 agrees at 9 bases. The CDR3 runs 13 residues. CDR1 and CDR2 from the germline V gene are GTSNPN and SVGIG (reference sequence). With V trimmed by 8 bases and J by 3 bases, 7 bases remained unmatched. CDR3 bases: TGTGCCCATTCGACAGGGGGTTACACTGAAGCTTTCTTT. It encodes CAHSTGGYTEAFF.

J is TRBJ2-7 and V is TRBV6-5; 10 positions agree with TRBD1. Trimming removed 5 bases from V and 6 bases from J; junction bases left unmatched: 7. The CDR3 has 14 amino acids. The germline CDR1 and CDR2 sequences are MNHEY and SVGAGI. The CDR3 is CASSAPGQGPEQYF. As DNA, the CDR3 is TGTGCCAGCAGTGCCCCGGGACAGGGGCCCGAGCAGTACTTC.

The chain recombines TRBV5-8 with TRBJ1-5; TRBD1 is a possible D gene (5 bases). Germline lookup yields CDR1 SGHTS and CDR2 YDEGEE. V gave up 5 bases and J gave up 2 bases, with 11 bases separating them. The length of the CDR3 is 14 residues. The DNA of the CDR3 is TGTGCCAGCAGGGGCAGGGTTGGCAATCAGCCCCAGCATTTT. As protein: CASRGRVGNQPQHF.